This entry features one T cell receptor (beta chain) sequence. Its antigen specificity is not known. Base qualities are missing; no much larger clone stands one base away. This record comes from a study of blood T cell repertoires in COVID-19 (dated by TCRdb to the early 2020s). Context from the whole study: Samples from collaborators originated in the United States, Italy and Spain and spanned both the acute and convalescent phases of COVID-19. A de-identified subject ID, COVID-19 status, age in years and sex were almost always included in the sample metadata. Samples were obtained from the ongoing ImmuneRACE study (first 160 participants) and from over 1,000 subjects provided by 6 global collaborators. The prospective study material was composed of cDNA or gDNA derived from T cells, B-cell-depleted T cells, or PBMCs. The repertoires were released in a freely available public database meant as a resource for research on the immune response to SARS-CoV-2. The dataset comprised deeply sampled blood TCRbeta repertoires from subjects exposed to, actively infected with, or recovered from COVID-19. Where HLA class I and class II types were available, the types were taken from metadata supplied by the sample provider, not from assay-based typing.

The immunoSEQ Assay, a bias-controlled multiplex PCR, was used to amplify TCRbeta CDR3 regions from genomic DNA. The authors' pipeline ran thus. Within the assay, amplification of reference gene primers was used to estimate how many nucleated cells each sample contained. Sequence reads were collapsed and filtered to measure the absolute abundance of every unique TCRbeta CDR3 rearrangement. For each sample, productive Simpson clonality was calculated by taking the square root of Simpson's diversity index across productive rearrangements. Drawn from immuneACCESS, this table holds only the in-frame rearrangements with V and J called that TCRdb kept. Clones are partly lost; checked studies trace under half to an unresolved V gene and leave the rest unexplained. The V and J calls and clone size were taken over from that table, and D and trimming were inferred from the DNA. For this sample there are approximately 300,000 clones; 86% appear just once. The ten most abundant clones make up roughly a tenth of the sample.

In the prospective study, participants were about 18 to 89 years old, resided in 25 or so geographic areas of the United States, and were enrolled through a virtual design. Cohort assignment in the prospective study relied on participant-reported clinical history from a screening survey and a study questionnaire. ImmuneRACE Cohort 3 recovered participants were defined by two consecutive negative NP/OP PCR tests, healthcare professional clearance, or symptom resolution. In the prospective study, whole blood, serum and a nasopharyngeal or oropharyngeal swab were collected from each participant by mobile phlebotomists. Prospective study participants could optionally give additional blood draws and questionnaires over a roughly 2-month period. Blood samples from the prospective study were shipped frozen or at room temperature prior to DNA extraction. Overall results and qualifications from the work: The quantity of clinical and demographic metadata differed by source and by participant and was supplied without curation.

The sequence was obtained from a young woman who had recovered from COVID-19. Sample: PBMCs or T cells enriched from blood (not recorded which).

CDR3 loop: CASSSGTSGLTDTQYF. The DNA reads TGCGCCAGCAGCTCCGGGACTAGCGGGCTGACAGATACGCAGTATTTT. The sequence is built from TRBV5-1 and TRBJ2-3, with 12 bases aligning to TRBD2. The V end gives up 3 bases and the J end 3 bases, leaving 5 bases in the junction not matched to a gene. From the germline V gene, CDR1 is SGHRS and CDR2 is YFSETQ. The CDR3 runs 16 amino acids, cysteine and phenylalanine included. The read is trimmed to its CDR3 DNA, 48 bases read in frame from base 1.